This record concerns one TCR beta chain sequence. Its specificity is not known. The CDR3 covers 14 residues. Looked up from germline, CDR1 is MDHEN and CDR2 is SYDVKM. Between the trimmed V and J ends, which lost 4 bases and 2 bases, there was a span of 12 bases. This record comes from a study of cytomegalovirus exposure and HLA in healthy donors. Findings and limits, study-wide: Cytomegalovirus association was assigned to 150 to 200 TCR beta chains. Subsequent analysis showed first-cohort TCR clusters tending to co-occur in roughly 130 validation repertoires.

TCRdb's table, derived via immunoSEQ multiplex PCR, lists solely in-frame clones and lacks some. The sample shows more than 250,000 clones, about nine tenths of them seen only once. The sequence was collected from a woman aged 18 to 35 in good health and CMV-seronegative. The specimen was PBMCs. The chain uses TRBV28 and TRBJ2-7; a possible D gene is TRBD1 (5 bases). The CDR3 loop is CASSSSGFPYEQYF. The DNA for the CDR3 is TGTGCCAGCAGTTCATCAGGGTTTCCCTACGAGCAGTACTTC.